The source of this TCR beta chain is a study of blood T cells in healthy people across ages. At the level of the study: The template switching approach captured approximately one barcoded beta molecule for every two T cells.

Study outcomes and limitations: Estimates based on one million T cells were treated as lower bounds.

Germline loops: CDR1 LGHDT, CDR2 YNNKEL (reference sequence). V lost 3 bases, J lost 1 base, and 6 bases lay in between. The CDR3 runs to 14 residues. About this clonotype itself: Its antigen is unidentified.

It was with a sample-barcoded 5' primer and a J-beta primer mix that a second PCR of roughly 7 to 12 cycles was run. Sequencing yielded, for each sample, at least 3 million paired-end reads carrying CDR3. MiXCR, run by TCRdb on the 5' RACE reads, gives a single entry per CDR3 protein. The data show approximately 820,000 distinct CDR3 sequences, about 42% seen once. The rearrangement joins TRBV3-1 to TRBJ2-2, with D unclear. This clonotype was obtained from a man aged 55-75 years in good health. The source material was blood. The CDR3 spells CASSHRRNTGELFF. In nucleotides, the CDR3 is TGTGCCAGCAGCCACCGGAGGAACACCGGGGAGCTGTTTTTT.